This TCR beta chain is from a study of CD8+CD57+ T cells in acquired aplastic anemia. This clonotype came up many times. Profiling that covered TCR beta VDJ and CDR3 relied on genomic DNA as its template. TCRdb ran MiXCR on the reads and lists one entry per CDR3 protein. The sample shows more than 150,000 distinct CDR3 sequences, around three fifths of them seen only once. Trimming removed 6 bases from V and 7 bases from J, with 10 bases in between. The CDR3 has 12 residues. Sequencing input: sorted CD4+, CD8+, or CD8+CD57+ T cells (not recorded which) from PBMCs. The clonotype comes from a human donor with severe aplastic anemia or a healthy control (not recorded which). The V call is TRBV12-3 or TRBV12-4, the J call TRBJ2-1, with D possibly TRBD2 on 6 matching bases. The CDR3 sequence: CASRGDFNEQFF. The DNA for the CDR3 is TGTGCCAGCAGGGGGGACTTTAATGAGCAGTTCTTC.